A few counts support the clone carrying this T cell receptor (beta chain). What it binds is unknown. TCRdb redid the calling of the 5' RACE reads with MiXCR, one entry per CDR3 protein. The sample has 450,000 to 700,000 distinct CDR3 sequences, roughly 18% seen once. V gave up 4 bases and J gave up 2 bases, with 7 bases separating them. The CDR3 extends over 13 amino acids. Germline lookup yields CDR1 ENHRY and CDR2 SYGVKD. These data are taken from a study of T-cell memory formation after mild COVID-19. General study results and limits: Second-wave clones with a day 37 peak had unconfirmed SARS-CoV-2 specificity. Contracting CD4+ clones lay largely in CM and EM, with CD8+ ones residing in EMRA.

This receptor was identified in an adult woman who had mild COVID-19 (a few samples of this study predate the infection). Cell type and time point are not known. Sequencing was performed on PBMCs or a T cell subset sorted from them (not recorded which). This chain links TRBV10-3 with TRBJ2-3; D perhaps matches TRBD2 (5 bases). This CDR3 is CAISGLATDTQYF. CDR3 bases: TGTGCCATCAGTGGCCTAGCCACAGATACGCAGTATTTT.